A selection of T cell receptor beta chains follows, all from one sample in a study of a mutant IDH1 vaccine in newly diagnosed glioma. Antigens for these TCRs are unknown. Using immunoSEQ multiplex PCR, the repertoire was profiled, and TCRdb retains in-frame clones only, with some absent. Seen here are about 36,000 clones, around 80% observed once, and the top ten hold around 15%. The material was peripheral blood mononuclear cells (PBMCs), obtained from a glioma patient whose treatment included an IDH1 peptide vaccine. The receptors were gathered from a woman aged 25 to 39 with glioma. Some clones in this sample may be carry-over from other donors' samples. The CDR3 runs from the conserved cysteine through the conserved F or W. The D gene is left open where the match is weak. Clone size is not always given. Where it is, it says once, few, many or a class for expanded clones.

V gene,D gene,clone size,J gene,CDR3 protein,CDR3 DNA
TRBV5-1,.,.,TRBJ1-1,CASSLEGAEAFF,TGCGCCAGCAGCTTGGAGGGGGCTGAAGCTTTCTTT
TRBV15,TRBD2,.,TRBJ2-7,CATSRDGGSSYEQYF,TGTGCCACCAGCAGAGATGGCGGGAGCTCCTACGAGCAGTACTTC
TRBV6-1,.,.,TRBJ1-2,CASSPGQGGYTF,TGTGCCAGCAGCCCAGGGCAGGGTGGCTACACCTTC
TRBV9,.,.,TRBJ1-4,CASSSLGVRSEKLFF,TGTGCCAGCAGCTCCCTTGGGGTGCGCAGTGAAAAACTGTTTTTT
TRBV20-1,.,.,TRBJ1-1,CSAARVDGAFF,TGCAGTGCCGCCCGGGTAGACGGAGCTTTCTTT
TRBV28,.,.,TRBJ1-5,CASSSPGKYSNQPQHF,TGTGCCAGCAGTTCCCCAGGGAAGTATAGCAATCAGCCCCAGCATTTT
TRBV12-5,.,.,TRBJ1-2,CASGLFTGLDGYTF,TGTGCTAGTGGTTTGTTTACAGGGCTAGATGGCTACACCTTC
TRBV9,.,.,TRBJ1-1,CASSVRPSDTEAFF,TGTGCCAGCAGCGTAAGGCCTTCGGACACTGAAGCTTTCTTT
TRBV7-9,.,.,TRBJ2-3,CASEGALAGTQYF,TGTGCCAGCGAAGGCGCGCTCGCGGGTACGCAGTATTTT
TRBV10-1,.,.,TRBJ2-1,CASSEVGISSYNEQFF,TGCGCCAGCAGTGAAGTTGGGATAAGCTCCTACAATGAGCAGTTCTTC
TRBV28,TRBD2,.,TRBJ2-1,CASSLFGRGVGYEQFF,TGTGCCAGCAGTTTATTTGGACGGGGGGTGGGTTATGAGCAGTTCTTC
TRBV7-6,.,.,TRBJ2-1,CASSYTRGNEQFF,TGTGCCAGCAGCTATACCAGGGGTAATGAGCAGTTCTTC
TRBV6-1,.,.,TRBJ2-1,CASSEAWINNEQFF,TGTGCCAGCAGTGAAGCCTGGATAAACAATGAGCAGTTCTTC
TRBV27,.,.,TRBJ2-6,CASSSSGANVLTF,TGTGCCAGCAGTTCCTCTGGGGCCAACGTCCTGACTTTC
TRBV30,.,.,TRBJ1-1,CAWRKGTVLNTEAFF,TGTGCCTGGAGGAAGGGGACGGTCCTGAACACTGAAGCTTTCTTT
TRBV14,.,once,TRBJ1-2,CASSKGLMTNNYGYTF,TGTGCCAGCAGCAAAGGTTTGATGACTAATAACTATGGCTACACCTTC
TRBV25-1,.,few,TRBJ1-2,CASSTEGALGYGYTF,TGTGCCAGCAGTACCGAAGGAGCCCTGGGGTATGGCTACACCTTC
TRBV30,TRBD2,.,TRBJ2-1,CAWSPGRMNEQFF,TGTGCCTGGTCTCCCGGGAGGATGAATGAGCAGTTCTTC
TRBV10-2,TRBD2,.,TRBJ2-3,CASHGLAGPPTDTQYF,TGCGCCAGCCATGGACTAGCGGGCCCCCCGACAGATACGCAGTATTTT
TRBV19,.,.,TRBJ1-1,CASSNGNTEAFF,TGTGCCAGTAGCAACGGGAACACTGAAGCTTTCTTT
TRBV10-1,.,.,TRBJ2-7,CASRDNGEQYF,TGCGCCAGCAGAGATAACGGGGAGCAGTACTTC
TRBV6-4,.,.,TRBJ2-2,CASSASPGTGELFF,TGTGCCAGCAGTGCGTCCCCAGGGACCGGGGAGCTGTTTTTT
TRBV15,.,.,TRBJ2-2,CATSRDIREGPGELFF,TGTGCCACCAGCAGAGATATCAGGGAAGGTCCCGGGGAGCTGTTTTTT
TRBV30,.,few,TRBJ1-1,CALGPSGAEAFF,TGTGCCTTGGGCCCCTCGGGGGCTGAAGCTTTCTTT
TRBV7-6,.,.,TRBJ1-5,CASSLGGGQPQHF,TGTGCCAGCAGCTTAGGGGGCGGTCAGCCCCAGCATTTT
TRBV29-1,.,.,TRBJ2-2,CSVEEGTGELFF,TGCAGCGTTGAAGAAGGCACCGGGGAGCTGTTTTTT
TRBV7-9,.,.,TRBJ2-3,CASSLWSTDTQYF,TGTGCCAGCAGCCTATGGAGCACAGATACGCAGTATTTT
TRBV19,.,.,TRBJ2-7,CASSVGGSYEQYF,TGTGCCAGTAGTGTCGGCGGGTCCTACGAGCAGTACTTC
TRBV28,.,.,TRBJ1-5,CASRFYGRSSSNQPQHF,TGTGCCAGCAGATTTTACGGGAGATCATCAAGCAATCAGCCCCAGCATTTT
TRBV5-1,TRBD1,few,TRBJ1-2,CASSSGGTGGGYTF,TGCGCCAGCAGCTCGGGGGGGACAGGTGGTGGCTACACCTTC
TRBV9,.,.,TRBJ2-5,CASSVGQQQETQYF,TGTGCCAGCAGCGTAGGGCAGCAACAAGAGACCCAGTACTTC
TRBV7-2,.,.,TRBJ2-7,CASSLVGASYEQYF,TGTGCCAGCAGCTTAGTTGGGGCCTCCTACGAGCAGTACTTC
TRBV7-9,.,.,TRBJ1-2,CASSFSGADGYTF,TGTGCCAGCAGCTTTTCAGGGGCAGATGGCTACACCTTC
TRBV30,.,.,TRBJ1-2,CAWSSGLNYGYTF,TGTGCCTGGAGTTCAGGCCTTAACTATGGCTACACCTTC
TRBV5-6,.,.,TRBJ1-4,CASSSPGGANEKLFF,TGTGCCAGCAGCAGCCCGGGGGGGGCTAATGAAAAACTGTTTTTT
TRBV15,TRBD1,.,TRBJ1-1,CATSLKQGENTEAFF,TGTGCCACCAGCCTAAAACAGGGGGAGAACACTGAAGCTTTCTTT
TRBV27,TRBD2,.,TRBJ2-7,CAGSLGGGLVYEQYF,TGTGCCGGCAGTTTAGGCGGGGGATTGGTTTACGAGCAGTACTTC
TRBV6-5,TRBD1,.,TRBJ2-7,CASSPGQGPVGQYF,TGTGCCAGCAGTCCCGGACAGGGCCCCGTGGGGCAGTACTTC
TRBV15,.,.,TRBJ1-3,CATSSDRSGNTIYF,TGTGCCACCAGCAGTGACCGCTCTGGAAACACCATATATTTT